The clone carrying this T cell receptor (beta chain) was seen only once. Here the CDR3 omits its conserved ending phenylalanine or tryptophan, so a read error is the likely source. The DNA is left out, because the CDR3 cannot be placed on it with certainty; the CDR3 is given as TCRdb lists it. This entry belongs to a study of T cell changes during pregnancy in multiple sclerosis. Profiling relied on immunoSEQ multiplex PCR, and the TCRdb table lists in-frame clones only, not all of them. The sample has tens of thousands of clones; about 93% are singletons. The receptor was derived from a female donor with multiple sclerosis, enrolled in a pregnancy study. The material was peripheral blood, obtained in the first trimester of pregnancy.

The CDR3 region is CASSQFGQGMSGTEV. This chain joins TRBV4-2 and TRBJ1-2; the D call of TRBD1 is as the table states it, not checked on the DNA. The CDR3 is 15 residues long, counting both termini. Germline loops: CDR1 LGHNA, CDR2 YNFKEQ.